These T cell receptor beta chains were read from a single sample in a study of blood T cell repertoires in COVID-19. Repertoires were generated with immunoSEQ multiplex PCR, while TCRdb's copy carries only in-frame clones and drops some. The data contain some 230,000 clones, around 83% of them singletons. Sequencing used peripheral blood. These receptors came from a woman aged 45 to 65 with COVID-19, enrolled during active disease. Both conserved end residues are part of each CDR3. A D gene is named only where the DNA matches it firmly. Clone size is given for some rows only: seen once, a few or many times, or a class if the clone is expanded.

TRBD2	once	TRBV5-5	TRBJ2-1	CASSLEMRTSGTNEQFF	TGTGCCAGCAGCTTGGAAATGAGGACTAGCGGCACCAATGAGCAGTTCTTC
TRBD1	once	TRBV19	TRBJ2-2	CASKEGQGSYGELFF	TGTGCCAGTAAAGAAGGACAGGGGTCTTACGGGGAGCTGTTTTTT
TRBD1	-	TRBV15	TRBJ2-2	CATSRAGTGGTGELFF	TGTGCCACCAGCAGAGCTGGGACAGGGGGTACCGGGGAGCTGTTTTTT
-	-	TRBV6-2/TRBV6-3	TRBJ1-1	CASSYLASNTEAFF	TGTGCCAGCAGTTACCTGGCTTCGAACACTGAAGCTTTCTTT
-	-	TRBV29-1	TRBJ2-3	CSVGGLLVDTQYF	TGCAGCGTTGGTGGACTATTGGTCGATACGCAGTATTTT
-	-	TRBV7-9	TRBJ2-3	CASSHTTGKKTDTQYF	TGTGCCAGCAGCCACACAACAGGGAAGAAAACAGATACGCAGTATTTT
-	-	TRBV5-4	TRBJ1-4	CASSRGEGSGWEKLFF	TGTGCCAGCAGCCGTGGGGAGGGTAGCGGATGGGAAAAACTGTTTTTT
TRBD1	-	TRBV5-5	TRBJ1-2	CASSLVQGEAYGYTF	TGTGCCAGCAGCTTGGTGCAGGGGGAGGCCTATGGCTACACCTTC
TRBD1	many	TRBV15	TRBJ2-3	CATSRGDRKDTQYF	TGTGCCACCAGCAGAGGGGACAGAAAAGATACGCAGTATTTT
-	-	TRBV18	TRBJ1-1	CASSPIGGGTEAFF	TGTGCCAGCTCACCAATCGGGGGGGGCACTGAAGCTTTCTTT
-	-	TRBV5-6	TRBJ1-4	CASSRTSSTVLQEKLFF	TGTGCCAGCAGCAGAACATCCTCGACAGTTTTACAAGAAAAACTGTTTTTT
TRBD1	-	TRBV7-2	TRBJ2-7	CASSVRTGEPYEQYF	TGTGCCAGCAGCGTAAGGACAGGTGAACCTTACGAGCAGTACTTC
-	-	TRBV15	TRBJ1-5	CATSRVAGVQPQHF	TGTGCCACCAGCAGAGTCGCGGGGGTCCAGCCCCAGCATTTT
TRBD1	-	TRBV9	TRBJ1-3	CASSPWTGHSGNTIYF	TGTGCCAGCAGCCCCTGGACAGGCCATTCTGGAAACACCATATATTTT
-	-	TRBV3-1/TRBV3-2	TRBJ1-3	CASSQGPQSGPINTIYF	TGTGCCAGCAGCCAAGGCCCTCAGTCGGGTCCCATAAACACCATATATTTT
TRBD1	-	TRBV11-2	TRBJ1-4	CASSLGHRGRGEKLFF	TGTGCCAGCAGCTTAGGTCACAGGGGGCGAGGGGAAAAACTGTTTTTT
-	few	TRBV7-9	TRBJ1-2	CASSPGSGYTF	TGTGCCAGCAGCCCCGGGAGTGGCTACACCTTC
-	-	TRBV30	TRBJ1-2	CAWSVLLAQGSYGYTF	TGTGCCTGGAGTGTACTATTGGCACAGGGTTCCTATGGCTACACCTTC
TRBD1	-	TRBV7-2	TRBJ1-5	CASRPTGVNQPQHF	TGTGCCAGCAGACCGACAGGGGTGAATCAGCCCCAGCATTTT
-	-	TRBV9	TRBJ2-7	CASSVGGDGGSYEQYF	TGTGCCAGCAGCGTAGGGGGGGACGGAGGCTCCTACGAGCAGTACTTC
-	-	TRBV19	TRBJ2-2	CASAGEQRYGELFF	TGTGCCAGCGCAGGAGAACAGCGGTACGGGGAGCTGTTTTTT
-	-	TRBV6-4	TRBJ1-2	CASSGRTGTYGYTF	TGTGCCAGCAGTGGCAGAACAGGGACCTATGGCTACACCTTC
-	few	TRBV15	TRBJ1-6	CATSREAGSPLHF	TGTGCCACCAGCAGAGAGGCGGGTTCACCCCTCCACTTT
-	-	TRBV24-1	TRBJ2-5	CATSGGPRKEETQYF	TGTGCCACCAGTGGGGGGCCCAGGAAAGAAGAGACCCAGTACTTC
-	once	TRBV5-1	TRBJ2-7	CATSEGVLDEQYF	TGCGCCACCAGTGAGGGGGTCTTGGACGAGCAGTACTTC
TRBD2	-	TRBV29-1	TRBJ2-3	CSAVRGGDTQYF	TGCAGCGCCGTGAGGGGAGGGGATACGCAGTATTTT